These T cell receptor beta chains were read from a single sample in a study of early T cells in non-severe SARS-CoV-2 infection. TCRdb independently ran MiXCR on the 5' RACE reads; one entry per CDR3 protein. This sample has roughly 88,000 distinct CDR3 sequences; 12% to 15% occur once, and the top ten carry about 6%. The sequencing input was whole blood. The receptors shown here come from an adult who was a healthcare worker with PCR-confirmed SARS-CoV-2 infection or an uninfected control (not recorded which). Each CDR3 is given with its conserved first and last residue. A D gene is named only where the DNA matches it firmly.

V: TRBV7-9
J: TRBJ1-1
D: NA
CDR3: CASSLTDIPNTEAFF

V: TRBV19
J: TRBJ2-1
D: NA
CDR3: CASSIGSGTHYNEQFF

V: TRBV15
J: TRBJ2-6
D: NA
CDR3: CATSRAPGSGANVLTF

V: TRBV18
J: TRBJ1-4
D: NA
CDR3: CASSPSEGSPPARFF

V: TRBV12-3/TRBV12-4
J: TRBJ2-1
D: NA
CDR3: CASTPTGGYNEQFF

V: TRBV7-3
J: TRBJ2-5
D: NA
CDR3: CASSLGTKETQYF

V: TRBV28
J: TRBJ1-2
D: NA
CDR3: CASSLKVSRQRGNGYTF

V: TRBV6-2/TRBV6-3
J: TRBJ2-2
D: NA
CDR3: CASSYSPLGGELFF

V: TRBV5-1
J: TRBJ2-1
D: TRBD1
CDR3: CASGSGTGDYNEQFF

V: TRBV6-5
J: TRBJ1-5
D: NA
CDR3: CASSYAGRAGNQPQHF

V: TRBV4-3
J: TRBJ2-1
D: NA
CDR3: CASSHPGNFNEQFF

V: TRBV7-9
J: TRBJ1-1
D: NA
CDR3: CASSSNHPEAFF

V: TRBV4-2
J: TRBJ1-3
D: NA
CDR3: CASSQDPSVSGNTIYF

V: TRBV4-1
J: TRBJ2-7
D: NA
CDR3: CASSQDNSPSYEQYF

V: TRBV6-2/TRBV6-3
J: TRBJ2-5
D: NA
CDR3: CASTPSRETQYF

V: TRBV12-3/TRBV12-4
J: TRBJ2-5
D: NA
CDR3: CASNTQGFQETQYF

V: TRBV7-3
J: TRBJ1-3
D: NA
CDR3: CASSFESGNTIYF

V: TRBV6-2/TRBV6-3
J: TRBJ1-5
D: NA
CDR3: CASSYRSGGPQHF

V: TRBV4-2
J: TRBJ2-1
D: NA
CDR3: CASSQDVGGLSYNEQFF

V: TRBV12-5
J: TRBJ2-5
D: NA
CDR3: CASGLAIEETQYF

V: TRBV27
J: TRBJ2-3
D: NA
CDR3: CASTRGRSDTQYF

V: TRBV29-1
J: TRBJ2-7
D: TRBD2
CDR3: CSVVRGVGEQYF

V: TRBV7-2
J: TRBJ1-5
D: NA
CDR3: CASSSRLSGQPQHF

V: TRBV29-1
J: TRBJ2-3
D: NA
CDR3: CSPLRGDTDTQYF

V: TRBV5-6
J: TRBJ2-1
D: TRBD1
CDR3: CASSKGRGHEQFF

V: TRBV19
J: TRBJ2-7
D: TRBD2
CDR3: CASSIHPSGAPSNEQYF

V: TRBV7-6
J: TRBJ1-1
D: NA
CDR3: CASSFQANTEAFF

V: TRBV28
J: TRBJ2-7
D: NA
CDR3: CASSPSQSYEQYF

V: TRBV6-1
J: TRBJ2-2
D: TRBD1
CDR3: CASSEGTGETGELFF

V: TRBV3-1
J: TRBJ1-5
D: TRBD1
CDR3: CASSRGTGDSNQPQHF

V: TRBV28
J: TRBJ2-7
D: NA
CDR3: CASTYSYEQYF

V: TRBV12-3/TRBV12-4
J: TRBJ1-4
D: NA
CDR3: CASSLDRGPNEKLFF

V: TRBV11-2
J: TRBJ1-1
D: NA
CDR3: CASSLGRGNTEAFF

V: TRBV20-1
J: TRBJ2-3
D: NA
CDR3: CARRGAKDTQYF

V: TRBV7-2
J: TRBJ1-2
D: NA
CDR3: CASSLGGKDGYTF

V: TRBV5-4
J: TRBJ2-1
D: TRBD2
CDR3: CASSPGTSRSLYNEQFF

V: TRBV12-3/TRBV12-4
J: TRBJ1-2
D: NA
CDR3: CASSRSQVADSYGYTF

V: TRBV20-1
J: TRBJ1-4
D: TRBD1
CDR3: CSARDSRGPATNEKLFF

V: TRBV10-1
J: TRBJ2-4
D: NA
CDR3: CASSSRPENIQYF

V: TRBV4-3
J: TRBJ2-3
D: TRBD2
CDR3: CASSQEPAGPPIWDTQYF

V: TRBV6-5
J: TRBJ1-5
D: NA
CDR3: CASKKDSGSRNQPQHF

V: TRBV5-1
J: TRBJ1-5
D: TRBD1
CDR3: CASSYGQGSNQPQHF

V: TRBV27
J: TRBJ2-7
D: NA
CDR3: CASSSLGGALHEQYF

V: TRBV28
J: TRBJ1-1
D: NA
CDR3: CASIRTSGNTEAFF

V: TRBV24-1
J: TRBJ2-1
D: NA
CDR3: CATSDATGRGVYNEQFF

V: TRBV28
J: TRBJ2-1
D: TRBD2
CDR3: CASRWTSGGDYNEQFF

V: TRBV25-1
J: TRBJ1-2
D: NA
CDR3: CASSEIELNKGYTF

V: TRBV18
J: TRBJ2-7
D: TRBD1
CDR3: CASSPRTGVLYGQYF

V: TRBV2
J: TRBJ1-4
D: NA
CDR3: CASTWAGASTNEKLFF

V: TRBV14
J: TRBJ1-3
D: NA
CDR3: CASRRGSSGNTIYF

V: TRBV2
J: TRBJ1-1
D: NA
CDR3: CASSVRDMNTEAFF

V: TRBV5-1
J: TRBJ2-7
D: TRBD2
CDR3: CASSTSTSSYEQYF

V: TRBV19
J: TRBJ1-2
D: NA
CDR3: CASSQPPGSNLYGYTF

V: TRBV28
J: TRBJ2-4
D: TRBD2
CDR3: CASSLSGGAFRNIQYF

V: TRBV28
J: TRBJ1-1
D: NA
CDR3: CASSLWNTEAFF

V: TRBV29-1
J: TRBJ2-3
D: TRBD1
CDR3: CSVGQGARTDTQYF

V: TRBV6-2/TRBV6-3
J: TRBJ2-7
D: TRBD1
CDR3: CASSRGGTGSSYEQYF

V: TRBV6-5
J: TRBJ1-5
D: TRBD1
CDR3: CASSKTGGYQPQHF

V: TRBV7-9
J: TRBJ2-2
D: NA
CDR3: CASNLHANTGELFF

V: TRBV11-2
J: TRBJ2-3
D: TRBD2
CDR3: CASSLSGGAPSTDTQYF